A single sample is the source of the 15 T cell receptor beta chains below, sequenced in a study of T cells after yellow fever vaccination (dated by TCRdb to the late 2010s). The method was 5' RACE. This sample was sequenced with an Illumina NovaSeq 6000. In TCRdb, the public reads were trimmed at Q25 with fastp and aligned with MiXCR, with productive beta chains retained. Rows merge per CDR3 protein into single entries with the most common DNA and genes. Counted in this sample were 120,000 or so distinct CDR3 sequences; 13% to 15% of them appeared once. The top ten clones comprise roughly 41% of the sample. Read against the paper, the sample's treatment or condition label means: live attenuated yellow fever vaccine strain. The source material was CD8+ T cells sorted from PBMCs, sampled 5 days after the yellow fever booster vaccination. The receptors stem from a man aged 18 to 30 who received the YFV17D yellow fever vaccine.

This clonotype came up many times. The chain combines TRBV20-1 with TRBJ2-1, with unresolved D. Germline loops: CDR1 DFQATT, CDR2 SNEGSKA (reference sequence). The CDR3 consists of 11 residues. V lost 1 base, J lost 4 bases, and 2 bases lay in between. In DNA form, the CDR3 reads TGCAGTGCTAGAGTTTACAATGAGCAGTTCTTC. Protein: CSARVYNEQFF.

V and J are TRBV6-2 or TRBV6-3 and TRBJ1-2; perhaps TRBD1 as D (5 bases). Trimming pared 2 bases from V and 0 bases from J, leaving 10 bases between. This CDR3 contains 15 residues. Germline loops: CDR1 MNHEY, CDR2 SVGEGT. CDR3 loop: CASSYVGTPNYGYTF. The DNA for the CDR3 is TGTGCCAGCAGTTACGTCGGGACCCCTAACTATGGCTACACCTTC.

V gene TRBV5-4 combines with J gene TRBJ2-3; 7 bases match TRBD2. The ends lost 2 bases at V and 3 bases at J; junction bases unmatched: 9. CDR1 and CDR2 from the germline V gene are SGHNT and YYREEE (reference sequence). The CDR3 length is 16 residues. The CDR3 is CASSLSGAFGTDTQYF. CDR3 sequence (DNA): TGTGCCAGCAGCTTAAGCGGGGCTTTTGGGACAGATACGCAGTATTTT.

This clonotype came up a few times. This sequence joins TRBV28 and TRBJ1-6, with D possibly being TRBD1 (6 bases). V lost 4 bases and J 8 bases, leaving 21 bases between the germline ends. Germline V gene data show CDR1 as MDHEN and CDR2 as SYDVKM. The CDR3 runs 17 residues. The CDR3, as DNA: TGTGCCAGCAGTTCGATCACCGGGACATCCGGCGATTCACCCCTCCACTTT. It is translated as CASSSITGTSGDSPLHF.

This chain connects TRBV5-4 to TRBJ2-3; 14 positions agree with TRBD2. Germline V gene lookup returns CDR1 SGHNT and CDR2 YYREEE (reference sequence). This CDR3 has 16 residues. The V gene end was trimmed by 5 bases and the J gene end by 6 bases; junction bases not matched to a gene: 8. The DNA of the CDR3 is TGTGCCAGCAGTTTAGGACTAGCGGGGGGAGCGGATACGCAGTATTTT. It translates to CASSLGLAGGADTQYF.

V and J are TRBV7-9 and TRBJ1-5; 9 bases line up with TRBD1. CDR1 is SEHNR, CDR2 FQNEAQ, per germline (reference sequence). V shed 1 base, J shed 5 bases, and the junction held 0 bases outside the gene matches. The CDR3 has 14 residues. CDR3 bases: TGTGCCAGCAGCTTAGGGGACAGGGATCAGCCCCAGCATTTT. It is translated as CASSLGDRDQPQHF.

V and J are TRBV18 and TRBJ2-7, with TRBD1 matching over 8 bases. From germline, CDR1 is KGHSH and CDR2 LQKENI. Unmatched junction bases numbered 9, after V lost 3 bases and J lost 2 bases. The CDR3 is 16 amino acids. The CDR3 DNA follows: TGTGCCAGCTCACCCTCGGACAGGGTCAGGACCTACGAGCAGTACGTC. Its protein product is CASSPSDRVRTYEQYV.

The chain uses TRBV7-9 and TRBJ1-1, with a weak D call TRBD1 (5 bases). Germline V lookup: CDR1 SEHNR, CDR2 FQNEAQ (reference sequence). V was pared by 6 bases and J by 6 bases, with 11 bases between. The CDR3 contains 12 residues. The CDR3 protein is CASRPGTPEAFF. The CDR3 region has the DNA TGTGCCAGCAGGCCAGGGACCCCTGAAGCTTTCTTT.

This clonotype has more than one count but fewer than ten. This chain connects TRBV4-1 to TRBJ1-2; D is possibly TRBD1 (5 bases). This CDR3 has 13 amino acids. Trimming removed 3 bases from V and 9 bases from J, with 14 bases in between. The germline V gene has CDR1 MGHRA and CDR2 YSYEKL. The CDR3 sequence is CASSQSLGDRYTF. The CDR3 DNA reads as TGCGCCAGCAGCCAGTCCCTGGGGGATCGCTACACCTTC.

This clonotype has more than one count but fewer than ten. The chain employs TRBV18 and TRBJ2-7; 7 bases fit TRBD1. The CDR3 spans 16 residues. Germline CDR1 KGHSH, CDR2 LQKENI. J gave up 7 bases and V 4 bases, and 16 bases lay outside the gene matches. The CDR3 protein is CASSLMDRPRPEEQYV. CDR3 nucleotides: TGTGCCAGCTCACTCATGGACAGGCCCCGTCCGGAAGAGCAGTACGTC.

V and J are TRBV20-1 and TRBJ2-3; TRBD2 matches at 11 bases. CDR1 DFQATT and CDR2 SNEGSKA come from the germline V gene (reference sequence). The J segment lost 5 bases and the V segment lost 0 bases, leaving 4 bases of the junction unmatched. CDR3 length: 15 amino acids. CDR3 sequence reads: CSAREVAGGIDTQYF. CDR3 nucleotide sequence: TGCAGTGCTAGAGAAGTAGCGGGGGGGATAGATACGCAGTATTTT.

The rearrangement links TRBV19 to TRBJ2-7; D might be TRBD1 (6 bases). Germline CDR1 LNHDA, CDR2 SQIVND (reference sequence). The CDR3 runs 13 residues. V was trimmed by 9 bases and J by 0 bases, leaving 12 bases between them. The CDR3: CARENRVSYEQYV. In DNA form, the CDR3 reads TGTGCCAGAGAGAACAGGGTCTCCTACGAGCAGTACGTC.

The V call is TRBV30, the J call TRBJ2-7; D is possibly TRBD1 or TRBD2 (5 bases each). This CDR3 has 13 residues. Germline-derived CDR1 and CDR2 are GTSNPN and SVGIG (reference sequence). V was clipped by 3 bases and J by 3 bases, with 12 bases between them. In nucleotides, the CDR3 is TGTGCCTGGAGCGGGGCGATCGGCTACGAGCAGTACTTC. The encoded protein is CAWSGAIGYEQYF.

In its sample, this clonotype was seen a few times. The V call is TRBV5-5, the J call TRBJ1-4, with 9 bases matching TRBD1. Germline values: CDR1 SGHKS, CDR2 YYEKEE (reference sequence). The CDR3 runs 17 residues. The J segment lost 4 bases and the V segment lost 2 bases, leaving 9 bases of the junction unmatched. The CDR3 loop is CASSLRVGDRVNEKLFF. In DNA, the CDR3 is TGTGCCAGCAGCTTACGCGTTGGGGACAGGGTTAATGAAAAACTGTTTTTT.

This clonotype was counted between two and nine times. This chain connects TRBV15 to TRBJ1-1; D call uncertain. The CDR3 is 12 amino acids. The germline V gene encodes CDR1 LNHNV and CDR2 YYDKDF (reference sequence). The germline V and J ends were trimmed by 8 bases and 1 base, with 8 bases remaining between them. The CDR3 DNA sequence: TGTGCCACCGGAGCGGAGAACACTGAAGCTTTCTTT. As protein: CATGAENTEAFF.